The clone carrying this T cell receptor beta chain was seen a single time. Its antigen is unknown. Negative isolation yielded CD4+ and CD8+ T cells, and FACS enriched TEMRA cells. The data were obtained in a study of CD8 T cells in Susac syndrome. The study's findings and limits: The study's TCR sequencing and HLA analysis covered a relatively small number of individuals, and the study acknowledged this. The CD4+ T cell repertoires in Susac syndrome were not clonally expanded.

V lost 2 bases, J lost 7 bases, and 8 bases stayed unmatched. The CDR3 extends over 15 amino acids. Germline V gives CDR1 GTSNPN, CDR2 SVGIG (reference sequence). With random hexamers, reverse transcription was performed on roughly 0.45 to 1 ug of RNA. TCRdb fed the immunoSEQ multiplex PCR reads into MiXCR, producing one record per CDR3 protein. The repertoire has hundreds of thousands of distinct CDR3 sequences, about 96% of them found once; the top ten carry less than 0.11%. The material sequenced was CD4+ T cells from PBMCs. The chain carries TRBV30 and TRBJ2-1, with 10 bases identical to TRBD2. The source of this sequence is a human donor with Susac syndrome. The CDR3 DNA reads as TGTGCCTGGAGTCCTTTGGGACTAGCGAGTAATGAGCAGTTCTTC. This translates into CAWSPLGLASNEQFF.